A selection of T cell receptor beta chains follows, all from one sample in a study of blood T cell repertoires in COVID-19. The assay was immunoSEQ multiplex PCR, and TCRdb's table has in-frame clones only and misses some. This table holds a few hundred thousand clones, 70% to 90% found once. Sequences were obtained from PBMCs or T cells enriched from blood (not recorded which). These TCRs come from a woman between 18 and 29 years old who had recovered from COVID-19. Each CDR3 is given with its conserved first and last residue. The order of the fields is V gene, J gene, CDR3 protein.

v_gene: TRBV5-8
j_gene: TRBJ2-3
CDR3aa: CASSSMGQTSTDTQYF

v_gene: TRBV12-3/TRBV12-4
j_gene: TRBJ2-1
CDR3aa: CASSFGDNDEQFF

v_gene: TRBV5-3
j_gene: TRBJ2-2
CDR3aa: CAPQPSGDPNTGELFF

v_gene: TRBV9
j_gene: TRBJ2-3
CDR3aa: CASSALSITDTQYF

v_gene: TRBV11-2
j_gene: TRBJ2-3
CDR3aa: CASSLHAGGASTDTQYF

v_gene: TRBV6-5
j_gene: TRBJ2-3
CDR3aa: CASSLAGGGTDTQYF

v_gene: TRBV6-1
j_gene: TRBJ2-3
CDR3aa: CASSESPAVGNTQYF

v_gene: TRBV6-1
j_gene: TRBJ1-1
CDR3aa: CASSETYRSTEAFF

v_gene: TRBV9
j_gene: TRBJ2-3
CDR3aa: CASSLQIEDTQYF

v_gene: TRBV6-5
j_gene: TRBJ1-5
CDR3aa: CASSYRVDQPQHF

v_gene: TRBV19
j_gene: TRBJ2-2
CDR3aa: CASSPFGTAAWNTGELFF

v_gene: TRBV11-3
j_gene: TRBJ2-2
CDR3aa: CASSLEGGPGELFF

v_gene: TRBV2
j_gene: TRBJ1-1
CDR3aa: CASRVQGGGAFF

v_gene: TRBV5-6
j_gene: TRBJ1-4
CDR3aa: CASSRGHTNEKLFF

v_gene: TRBV11-2
j_gene: TRBJ1-1
CDR3aa: CASSFGTSNTEAFF

v_gene: TRBV7-2
j_gene: TRBJ2-7
CDR3aa: CASSLNRLNYEQYF

v_gene: TRBV15
j_gene: TRBJ2-5
CDR3aa: CATSRGTGGETQYF

v_gene: TRBV10-3
j_gene: TRBJ1-5
CDR3aa: CAISPDRERQPQHF

v_gene: TRBV7-2
j_gene: TRBJ1-5
CDR3aa: CASSLGTGSGNQPQHF

v_gene: TRBV7-9
j_gene: TRBJ1-2
CDR3aa: CASSRTADFYGYTF

v_gene: TRBV7-2
j_gene: TRBJ1-1
CDR3aa: CASSPGGNTEAFF

v_gene: TRBV6-1
j_gene: TRBJ1-1
CDR3aa: CASSEGSEGYTEAFF

v_gene: TRBV7-2
j_gene: TRBJ1-1
CDR3aa: CASSLGWATEAFF

v_gene: TRBV6-5
j_gene: TRBJ1-4
CDR3aa: CASSYHPATNEKLFF

v_gene: TRBV28
j_gene: TRBJ2-7
CDR3aa: CASSFRLAGPYEQYF

v_gene: TRBV11-3
j_gene: TRBJ2-7
CDR3aa: CASSKTSGTAYEQYF

v_gene: TRBV5-1
j_gene: TRBJ2-5
CDR3aa: CASSLEGGIRETQYF

v_gene: TRBV7-6
j_gene: TRBJ1-3
CDR3aa: CASSPRPGQGVNTIYF

v_gene: TRBV6-1
j_gene: TRBJ2-7
CDR3aa: CASSEERQDYEQYF

v_gene: TRBV18
j_gene: TRBJ2-7
CDR3aa: CASSTGLHEQYF

v_gene: TRBV2
j_gene: TRBJ2-1
CDR3aa: CASSYTGTGGSYNEQFF

v_gene: TRBV5-1
j_gene: TRBJ2-7
CDR3aa: CASSEDSLAYEQYF

v_gene: TRBV15
j_gene: TRBJ1-5
CDR3aa: CATSKREGKGNQPQHF

v_gene: TRBV4-2
j_gene: TRBJ2-6
CDR3aa: CASESRGIAGANVLTF

v_gene: TRBV24-1
j_gene: TRBJ2-3
CDR3aa: CATSDYLRGPTSTDTQYF

v_gene: TRBV6-6
j_gene: TRBJ1-3
CDR3aa: CASSRSTGGTGNTIYF

v_gene: TRBV10-1
j_gene: TRBJ2-5
CDR3aa: CASTEGRGGPQETQYF

v_gene: TRBV29-1
j_gene: TRBJ1-4
CDR3aa: CSVEVPGTGGGPTNEKLFF

v_gene: TRBV21-1
j_gene: TRBJ2-4
CDR3aa: CASSSQGQGGYEAKNIQYF

v_gene: TRBV12-5
j_gene: TRBJ1-1
CDR3aa: CASGSGTGVTEAFF

v_gene: TRBV5-6
j_gene: TRBJ1-2
CDR3aa: CASSLQGRHYGYTF

v_gene: TRBV30
j_gene: TRBJ1-5
CDR3aa: CAWSTGRENQPQHF

v_gene: TRBV7-9
j_gene: TRBJ2-3
CDR3aa: CASSFRRGSTDTQYF

v_gene: TRBV10-3
j_gene: TRBJ2-1
CDR3aa: CATEGQGRVNEQFF

v_gene: TRBV6-4
j_gene: TRBJ2-6
CDR3aa: CASSDFSGSGANVLTF

v_gene: TRBV6-6
j_gene: TRBJ2-1
CDR3aa: CASSYEGPSYNEQFF

v_gene: TRBV30
j_gene: TRBJ1-3
CDR3aa: CAWTLGGGGGNTIYF

v_gene: TRBV18
j_gene: TRBJ2-7
CDR3aa: CASSPGGGGGSYEQYF

v_gene: TRBV6-5
j_gene: TRBJ1-2
CDR3aa: CASSTGRVGGYTF

v_gene: TRBV30
j_gene: TRBJ1-1
CDR3aa: CAWGLAGDTEAFF

v_gene: TRBV6-5
j_gene: TRBJ2-1
CDR3aa: CASSYIQGSYNEQFF